This entry features one T cell receptor beta chain sequence. The antigen remains unidentified. Sequenced by immunoSEQ multiplex PCR; TCRdb stores in-frame clones only, minus some. This table holds 95,000 or so clones, approximately 84% found once. The CDR3 totals 15 residues. CDR1 is SGHKS, CDR2 YYEKEE, per germline (reference sequence). The ends lost 4 bases at V and 3 bases at J; junction bases unmatched: 9. Collection occurred without any documented infections or immune events in donors. The data belong to a study of identifying expanded T cells in peripheral blood. General study findings and limits: Clone count variance between roughly 2-week samples rose with total template count. About 1.2 clones differed between technical replicates, versus approximately 17 and 20 over time.

The rearrangement joins TRBV5-5 to TRBJ2-7; TRBD1 agrees at 8 bases. The sequenced sample consisted of blood. This sequence was found in a person aged 18-70 years in good health. The CDR3 region is CASSLLDRVYYEQYF. CDR3 in DNA: TGTGCCAGCAGCCTCTTGGACAGGGTTTACTACGAGCAGTACTTC.